This T cell receptor beta chain is drawn from a study of cytomegalovirus exposure and HLA in healthy donors. Study background: Per a later analysis, the approximately 700 first-cohort and approximately 120 validation repertoires shared one platform. Whole-study results and caveats: The study flagged around 150 TCR beta chains as cytomegalovirus-associated. The classifier was said to identify cytomegalovirus status with high specificity and sensitivity.

The donors were members of the approximately 120-subject validation cohort (separate from the approximately 650-subject first cohort). The assay was immunoSEQ multiplex PCR, and TCRdb's table has in-frame clones only and misses some. Here the sample spans 150,000 to 200,000 clones, roughly 90% being singletons. Details on this clone: Its antigen is unidentified.

V lost 3 bases and J lost 0, with 9 bases in between. Germline loops: CDR1 SGHNT, CDR2 YENEEA. The CDR3 runs 15 residues. The sequenced material came from PBMCs. The chain combines TRBV11-3 with TRBJ1-5, with D unresolved. The TCR originated in a woman in her twenties or thirties in good health and CMV-seronegative. The CDR3, as DNA: TGTGCCAGCAGCTTTTCAGAAAATAGCAATCAGCCCCAGCATTTT. This translates into CASSFSENSNQPQHF.